This passage covers 20 T cell receptor beta chains from one sample sequenced in a study of blood T cell repertoires in COVID-19. The assay was immunoSEQ multiplex PCR, and TCRdb's table has in-frame clones only and misses some. Here the sample spans some 420,000 clones, over 75% being singletons. Input material: PBMCs or T cells enriched from blood (not recorded which). These receptors all stem from a man younger than 40 who had recovered from COVID-19.

The chain carries TRBV7-9 and TRBJ1-2; 7 bases are shared with TRBD1. The trim removed 4 bases at V and 0 bases at J, leaving 17 bases unmatched. This CDR3 comprises 19 residues. Per germline, CDR1 SEHNR and CDR2 FQNEAQ (reference sequence). Here the CDR3 reads CASSSVYLEAGTANYGYTF. The CDR3 DNA follows: TGTGCCAGCAGCTCAGTCTACCTTGAGGCCGGGACAGCTAACTATGGCTACACCTTC.

This clone has just one count. The rearrangement links TRBV30 to TRBJ1-2; TRBD1 is a possible D gene (5 bases). This CDR3 is built from 13 residues. Germline V lookup: CDR1 GTSNPN, CDR2 SVGIG (reference sequence). V dropped 5 bases and J dropped 4 bases, with 14 bases sitting between them. CDR3 nucleotides: TGTGCCTGGCGGGCCGGGGGGAGCTATGGCTACACCTTC. This gives the protein CAWRAGGSYGYTF.

This clone appeared a single time. The rearrangement links TRBV3-1 (or the pseudogene TRBV3-2) to TRBJ1-4; 11 bases match TRBD1. Germline V CDR1 and CDR2: LGHDT, YNNKEL (reference sequence). The CDR3 contains 17 residues. The trim removed 4 bases at V and 8 bases at J, leaving 12 bases unmatched. DNA of the CDR3: TGTGCCAGCAGCCGCAGAGGGACAGGGGGTTTCTACGAAAAACTGTTTTTT. Protein product: CASSRRGTGGFYEKLFF.

This chain uses TRBV9 with TRBJ1-5, with 7 bases matching TRBD1. Germline loops: CDR1 SGDLS, CDR2 YYNGEE. The V and J ends lost 1 base and 4 bases, in that order; junction bases with no gene match: 5. The CDR3 length is 15 residues. The CDR3 is CASSVSGTVNQPQHF. The CDR3 DNA reads as TGTGCCAGCAGCGTATCCGGGACAGTAAATCAGCCCCAGCATTTT.

V gene TRBV20-1 combines with J gene TRBJ2-2; 9 positions match TRBD2. The CDR3 contains 15 residues. The V segment lost 3 bases and the J segment 5 bases; nucleotides outside the gene matches: 7. CDR1 DFQATT and CDR2 SNEGSKA come from the germline V gene (reference sequence). CDR3: CSASRGGRETGELFF. The CDR3 region has the DNA TGCAGTGCTAGTCGGGGCGGGAGGGAAACCGGGGAGCTGTTTTTT.

V and J are TRBV7-9 and TRBJ2-5; the match to TRBD1 covers 7 bases. The length of the CDR3 is 15 residues. Germline V gene data show CDR1 as SEHNR and CDR2 as FQNEAQ (reference sequence). Trimming cost V 2 bases and J 2 bases; bases outside gene matches: 5. CDR3 bases: TGTGCCAGCAGCTTATCTAAGACAGGGCAAGAGACCCAGTACTTC. This translates into CASSLSKTGQETQYF. Variable domain in full (rest from reference TRBV7-9 and TRBJ2-5): DTGVSQNPRHKITKRGQNVTFRCDPISEHNRLYWYRQTLGQGPEFLTYFQNEAQLEKSRLLSDRFSAERPKGSFSTLEIQRTEQGDSAMYLCASSLSKTGQETQYFGPGTRLLVL.

V usage is TRBV28 and J usage is TRBJ2-7; perhaps TRBD1 as D (6 bases). CDR3 length: 15 amino acids. V lost 7 bases and J 2 bases, leaving 18 bases between the germline ends. Germline assignment: CDR1 MDHEN and CDR2 SYDVKM. The CDR3 DNA reads TGTGCCAGCACGAAACAGGGTGCCCTACCCTACGAGCAGTACTTC. This sequence encodes CASTKQGALPYEQYF. The variable domain in full, with the rest retrieved from reference TRBV28 and TRBJ2-7, is DVKVTQSSRYLVKRTGEKVFLECVQDMDHENMFWYRQDPGLGLRLIYFSYDVKMKEKGDIPEGYSVSREKKERFSLILESASTNQTSMYLCASTKQGALPYEQYFGPGTRLTVT.

The rearrangement uses TRBV27 and TRBJ2-1; D is unclear. Per germline, CDR1 MNHEY and CDR2 SMNVEV (reference sequence). Trimming took off 5 bases at V and 11 bases at J, with 10 bases between the two ends. The CDR3 spans 11 residues. The CDR3 spells CASSLDQKQFF. The CDR3 DNA sequence: TGTGCCAGCAGTCTAGACCAAAAGCAGTTCTTC.

The chain links TRBV19 to TRBJ2-7; TRBD2 aligns across 7 bases. The V gene's germline CDR1 is LNHDA and CDR2 SQIVND (reference sequence). There are 14 residues in the CDR3. The V and J ends lost 11 bases and 1 base, in that order; junction bases with no gene match: 11. In DNA form, the CDR3 reads TGTGCCGCCGGGGCGGGAGCCGGTTCCTACGAGCAGTACTTC. The encoded protein is CAAGAGAGSYEQYF.

V and J are TRBV5-5 and TRBJ2-3; 10 bases agree with TRBD2. V lost 0 bases, J lost 6 bases, and 7 bases stayed unmatched. Germline CDR1 is SGHKS and CDR2 is YYEKEE (reference sequence). This CDR3 has 16 amino acids. Here the CDR3 DNA reads TGTGCCAGCAGCTTGGGGGCTAGCGGGAGCGGCGATACGCAGTATTTT. Its protein is CASSLGASGSGDTQYF.

CDR3 DNA: TGTGCCAGCACCTCCGGGACAGGGTACGAGCAGTACTTC. Encoded protein: CASTSGTGYEQYF. The chain uses TRBV11-2 and TRBJ2-7; 9 nucleotides agree with TRBD1. The CDR3 has 13 amino acids. CDR1 and CDR2 from the germline V gene are SGHAT and FQNNGV. Unmatched junction bases numbered 5, after V lost 7 bases and J lost 4 bases.

There are a few counts of this clone. The V call is TRBV11-2, the J call TRBJ1-4; D uncertain. CDR1 and CDR2 from the germline V gene are SGHAT and FQNNGV. The CDR3 totals 14 residues. V lost 0 bases, J lost 4 bases, and 6 bases lay in between. The CDR3 loop reads CASSLDDYNEKLFF. The CDR3 nucleotides read TGTGCCAGCAGCTTAGACGACTATAATGAAAAACTGTTTTTT.

The rearrangement uses TRBV27 and TRBJ1-4; 9 bases are shared with TRBD1. The CDR3 totals 15 residues. The V gene's germline CDR1 is MNHEY and CDR2 SMNVEV (reference sequence). The V gene end was trimmed by 4 bases and the J gene end by 8 bases; junction bases not matched to a gene: 8. CDR3 coding DNA: TGTGCCAGCAGTTCAGCCGGGACAGGGAACGAAAAACTGTTTTTT. Amino acid sequence: CASSSAGTGNEKLFF.

The gene calls are TRBV7-3 and TRBJ2-1; D perhaps matches TRBD2 (5 bases). Trimming cost V 4 bases and J 0 bases, with 10 bases left between them. Germline V CDR1 and CDR2: SGHTA, FQGTGA. This CDR3 contains 15 residues. DNA of the CDR3: TGTGCCAGCAGCTCGTATGGGAGCTCCTACAATGAGCAGTTCTTC. This codes for CASSSYGSSYNEQFF.

V gene TRBV6-5 combines with J gene TRBJ1-5; D perhaps matches TRBD1 (6 bases). V dropped 10 bases and J dropped 5 bases, with 15 bases sitting between them. The V gene's germline CDR1 is MNHEY and CDR2 SVGAGI. This CDR3 is 13 amino acids long. Written as DNA, the CDR3 is TGTGCCATAAACAGGGCTGAGGATCAGCCCCAGCATTTT. It yields the protein CAINRAEDQPQHF.

This clone was observed a handful of times. The chain uses TRBV5-1 and TRBJ2-7; weak D call: TRBD2 (7 bases). V was trimmed by 3 bases and J by 2 bases, leaving 18 bases between them. This CDR3 is 16 amino acids long. Germline V CDR1 and CDR2: SGHRS, YFSETQ. CDR3 sequence reads: CASSSTPQGLPYEQYF. The CDR3 nucleotides read TGCGCCAGCAGCTCTACCCCACAGGGACTACCCTACGAGCAGTACTTC.

The chain combines TRBV12-3 or TRBV12-4 with TRBJ1-5; D is uncertain. The CDR3 contains 13 residues. The V end was cut by 3 bases, the J end by 4 bases, with 7 bases between. The CDR3 protein is CASSFGVNQPQHF. In nucleotides, the CDR3 is TGTGCCAGCAGTTTCGGGGTAAATCAGCCCCAGCATTTT.

This chain connects TRBV12-5 to TRBJ2-2; no clear D. The CDR3 is 18 residues long. V lost 2 bases and J 1 base, leaving 17 bases between the germline ends. The germline V gene has CDR1 LGHNT and CDR2 FRNRAP. CDR3: CASGLPHKNLLNTGELFF. CDR3 nucleotides: TGTGCTAGTGGTTTGCCACACAAAAACCTCCTGAACACCGGGGAGCTGTTTTTT.

The chain combines TRBV2 with TRBJ2-5; 9 bases match TRBD1. Unmatched junction bases numbered 5, after V lost 7 bases and J lost 5 bases. The germline CDR1 and CDR2 sequences are SNHLY and FYNNEI. The CDR3 length is 13 residues. The CDR3 nucleotides are TGTGCCAGCACTACAGGGGGCGGGGAGACCCAGTACTTC. Encoded protein: CASTTGGGETQYF.

The sample holds one count of this clone. The chain recombines TRBV7-9 with TRBJ2-2; 9 bases agree with TRBD1. The CDR3 sequence is 15 residues long. V lost 5 bases and J lost 4; bases outside the gene matches: 5. CDR1 is SEHNR, CDR2 FQNEAQ, per germline (reference sequence). The CDR3 DNA follows: TGTGCCAGCAGCCGACCGGGACAGGGCACCGGGGAGCTGTTTTTT. Encoded protein: CASSRPGQGTGELFF.